Listed below are T cell receptor beta chains from one sample, sequenced in a study of T cell repertoires in cytomegalovirus infection. Each CDR3 protein gets one entry after TCRdb re-called the reads with MiXCR. The sample shows hundreds of thousands of distinct CDR3 sequences, around 29% of them seen only once. The antigens of these receptors remain unknown. Source: cultured PBMCs, taken from culture after CMV antigen stimulation. Receptor source: a human donor in good health (CMV status not recorded). Some clones in this sample may be carry-over from other donors' samples. The CDR3 runs from the conserved cysteine through the conserved F or W. D genes are given only for firm matches. Some rows have no size entry. The others give once, few or many, or a class for an expanded clone.

abundance	v_gene	j_gene	d_gene	CDR3nt	CDR3aa
many	TRBV2	TRBJ2-7	.	TGTGCCAGCAGTGGGCCAGCCGGTAGCGAGCAGTACTTC	CASSGPAGSEQYF
.	TRBV7-6	TRBJ1-1	.	TGTGCCAGCAGCTTAGGTCAGGGACACGCTGAAGCTTTCTTT	CASSLGQGHAEAFF
.	TRBV6-5	TRBJ2-1	TRBD2	TGTGCCAGCAGTTTCTCGGGACTAGCGGGAAACAATGAGCAGTTCTTC	CASSFSGLAGNNEQFF
.	TRBV28	TRBJ1-2	.	TGTGCCAGCAGTTTAGTCCAGGGAGGGTATGGCTACACCTTC	CASSLVQGGYGYTF
.	TRBV12-3/TRBV12-4	TRBJ1-2	.	TGTGCCAGCAGGGGGGTTTCTAACTATGGCTACACCTTC	CASRGVSNYGYTF
few	TRBV27	TRBJ1-5	.	TGTGCCAGCAGTCCCTCACAGGGAGATAGCAATCAGCCCCAGCATTTT	CASSPSQGDSNQPQHF
few	TRBV7-6	TRBJ2-7	TRBD2	TGTGCCAGCAGCGCGGGCGGCGGGGGCTCCTACGAGCAGTACTTC	CASSAGGGGSYEQYF
.	TRBV4-1	TRBJ2-3	.	TGCGCCAGCAGCCAAGATGTAGAGGGGCCCGGGGATCCAGATACGCAGTATTTT	CASSQDVEGPGDPDTQYF
once	TRBV5-6	TRBJ1-1	.	TGTGCCAGCAGCTTGCGGGGACTTGAAGCTTTCTTT	CASSLRGLEAFF
few	TRBV19	TRBJ2-1	TRBD2	TGTGCCAGTAGCCAACTGCTTGAGATAGCGGGATTATCCAATGAGCAGTTCTTC	CASSQLLEIAGLSNEQFF
.	TRBV10-2	TRBJ1-2	TRBD1	TGCGCCAGCAGTGAGTCGGGACAGGAGCTCTATGGCTACACCTTC	CASSESGQELYGYTF
.	TRBV20-1	TRBJ2-6	.	TGCAGTGCTAGAGAAGGTAGCTCTGGGGCCAACGTCCTGACTTTC	CSAREGSSGANVLTF
few	TRBV7-6	TRBJ2-5	.	TGTGCCAGCAGCTTAGCGGGGCCCCTGGTAGAGACCCAGTACTTC	CASSLAGPLVETQYF
many	TRBV5-1	TRBJ1-3	.	TGCGCCAGCAGCTCGCGAGGCCAGGCCCTCTCTGGAAACACCATATATTTT	CASSSRGQALSGNTIYF
.	TRBV4-1	TRBJ2-2	.	TGCGCCAGCAGCCAAGATGGGCAGGGGGGTTCCGGGGAGCTGTTTTTT	CASSQDGQGGSGELFF
few	TRBV7-2	TRBJ2-2	.	TGTGCCAGCAGCTTGTGGGGGAACACCGGGGAGCTGTTTTTT	CASSLWGNTGELFF
.	TRBV5-1	TRBJ1-1	TRBD1	TGCGCCAGCACCGGACAGGGGAGCACTGAAGCTTTCTTT	CASTGQGSTEAFF
.	TRBV30	TRBJ1-5	.	TGTGCCTGGAGTGGGGGCCTTCAGGAGCCCCAGCATTTT	CAWSGGLQEPQHF
many	TRBV7-8	TRBJ1-4	.	TGTGCCAGCAGCTTCGGGCAAACCCTGGGAGAAAAACTGTTTTTT	CASSFGQTLGEKLFF
.	TRBV18	TRBJ2-5	TRBD1	TGTGCCAGCTCACCATCCACAGGGGGCGCCGGGGAGACCCAGTACTTC	CASSPSTGGAGETQYF
few	TRBV11-3	TRBJ2-3	TRBD2	TGTGCCAGCAGCCCCGGGACTAGCCCTAGCACAGATACGCAGTATTTT	CASSPGTSPSTDTQYF
few	TRBV9	TRBJ1-3	.	TGTGCCAGCAGCCCAGGGTCTCAGTCTGGAAACACCATATATTTT	CASSPGSQSGNTIYF
few	TRBV28	TRBJ1-2	.	TGTGCCAGCAGTACACCTGGGGTTAACTATGGCTACACCTTC	CASSTPGVNYGYTF
few	TRBV7-6	TRBJ2-1	.	TGTGCCAGCAGCTTAGGTGGGCGAATGCAGTTCTTC	CASSLGGRMQFF
.	TRBV28	TRBJ1-5	TRBD1	TGTGCCAGCAGTTTATGGTCGGGACAGGGGTTTTATCAGCCCCAGCATTTT	CASSLWSGQGFYQPQHF
.	TRBV10-3	TRBJ2-3	TRBD1	TGTGCCATCAGCATAGGGGACAGGGTCACAGATACGCAGTATTTT	CAISIGDRVTDTQYF
.	TRBV19	TRBJ1-2	.	TGTGCCAGTAGCTACAGCGGGGACGGCTCATATGGCTACACCTTC	CASSYSGDGSYGYTF
few	TRBV12-3/TRBV12-4	TRBJ2-2	TRBD1	TGTGCCAGCAGTTTAACCGGGACAGGGGGCACCGGGGAGCTGTTTTTT	CASSLTGTGGTGELFF
.	TRBV4-2	TRBJ1-1	.	TGTGCCAGCAGCCCTCTGGGGGCGCAGGCGAACACTGAAGCTTTCTTT	CASSPLGAQANTEAFF
few	TRBV7-9	TRBJ2-1	TRBD2	TGTGCCAGCAGCTCCGGGACTAGCGGGAAAAATGAGCAGTTCTTC	CASSSGTSGKNEQFF
.	TRBV6-2/TRBV6-3	TRBJ1-2	.	TGTGCCAGCAGCGACAGGCAGTCCCGTGGCTACACCTTC	CASSDRQSRGYTF
once	TRBV7-3	TRBJ2-7	TRBD1	TGTGCCAGCAGCTTAACGCGGGACAGGGCGGACGAGCAGTACTTC	CASSLTRDRADEQYF
few	TRBV7-9	TRBJ2-7	TRBD1	TGTGCCAGCAGTTTACAGGGGGCGGTGAGTTACGAGCAGTACTTC	CASSLQGAVSYEQYF
few	TRBV9	TRBJ2-1	.	TGTGCCAGCAGCGTAGGGGGTAGCGGAGGGAATGAGCAGTTCTTC	CASSVGGSGGNEQFF
.	TRBV7-3	TRBJ1-2	.	TGTGCCAGCAGCTTAGAACCAGGGGAAGGCGGCTACACCTTC	CASSLEPGEGGYTF
.	TRBV19	TRBJ2-4	.	TGTGCCAGTAGTGTCCGACAGAGGTCTGAAAACATTCAGTACTTC	CASSVRQRSENIQYF
few	TRBV14	TRBJ1-2	.	TGTGCCAGCAGCCCGTCGGGGGTCTATGGCTACACCTTC	CASSPSGVYGYTF
.	TRBV19	TRBJ1-2	TRBD1	TGTGCCAGTAGTATCTCCGGACAGGTCCATGGCTACACCTTC	CASSISGQVHGYTF
few	TRBV19	TRBJ2-1	.	TGTGCCAGTAGTAAGGGACTTCAGGGAGTCGAGCAGTTCTTC	CASSKGLQGVEQFF
.	TRBV19	TRBJ1-5	.	TGTGCCAGTCACGGCAGAAACTTGAATCAGCCCCAGCATTTT	CASHGRNLNQPQHF
.	TRBV7-2	TRBJ2-7	.	TGTGCCAGCAGCCTCCTTACTGGCGGCTACGAGCAGTACTTC	CASSLLTGGYEQYF
.	TRBV18	TRBJ2-5	.	TGTGCCAGCTCACCACCGGTCCGGCAAGAGACCCAGTACTTC	CASSPPVRQETQYF
.	TRBV5-1	TRBJ1-1	.	TGCGCCAGCAGCTTGGCCCAGGCGGGGAACACTGAAGCTTTCTTT	CASSLAQAGNTEAFF
.	TRBV12-3/TRBV12-4	TRBJ1-2	.	TGTGCCAGCAGTCCGGGACCTGCACTATCGGGCTACACCTTC	CASSPGPALSGYTF
.	TRBV20-1	TRBJ2-7	.	TGCAGTGCTAGAGATGGCAGGGGCGAGCAGTACTTC	CSARDGRGEQYF
few	TRBV28	TRBJ2-3	TRBD1	TGTGGGGTGCGGGACAGGGGCCCCACAGATACGCAGTATTTT	CGVRDRGPTDTQYF
.	TRBV6-1	TRBJ2-5	TRBD2	TGTGCCAGCAGTGAAAACCCCGGGGTAGCGGGTCTTGGGGAGACCCAGTACTTC	CASSENPGVAGLGETQYF
few	TRBV12-5	TRBJ1-1	TRBD1	TGTGCTAGTGCCTCGTCCATGGGGAGGGGGCGTGTATCGGCGAAGGAAGCTTTCTTT	CASASSMGRGRVSAKEAFF
.	TRBV19	TRBJ1-5	.	TGTGCCAGTAGTATCACAAATCAGCCCCAGCATTTT	CASSITNQPQHF
few	TRBV12-3/TRBV12-4	TRBJ2-6	.	TGTGCCAGCACCCTCATAGGTGGGGCCAACGTCCTGACTTTC	CASTLIGGANVLTF
.	TRBV6-5	TRBJ2-4	.	TGTGCCAGCAGTTTGGGCCCCAAAAACATTCAGTACTTC	CASSLGPKNIQYF